This note documents a single T cell receptor (beta chain) sequence. Generated by immunoSEQ multiplex PCR, the TCRdb table keeps only in-frame clones and is missing some. The sample yields about 3,900 clones, roughly 90% seen once. The entry originates in a study of chemoradiotherapy in HPV16-positive cancers. Germline V gene sequence: CDR1 DFQATT, CDR2 SNEGSKA (reference sequence). Trimming removed 3 bases at V and 7 bases at J, with 9 bases between. This CDR3 comprises 11 residues. J is TRBJ1-1 and V is TRBV20-1; no clear D gene. This receptor was obtained from a human donor with HPV-associated anogenital cancer. The sequencing used tumor tissue, collected from a patient who underwent chemoradiotherapy. In DNA form, the CDR3 reads TGCAGTGCTAGTCGGACTGATGAAGCTTTCTTT. This encodes CSASRTDEAFF.